The following is a T cell receptor (beta chain) sequence with its context. The data were taken from a study of blood T cell repertoires in COVID-19. Study summary: Sites across the United States, Italy and Spain contributed samples from acute and convalescent COVID-19. The cDNA or gDNA used as material had been derived from T cells, B-cell-depleted T cells, or PBMCs.

In the authors' workflow: It was from reference gene primer amplification that nucleated cell counts were estimated. This table comes from immunoSEQ multiplex PCR, and its TCRdb copy is limited to in-frame clones, with some not included. That table furnishes V, J and clone size, whereas the DNA furnished D and trimming. The sample consists of around 130,000 clones, around nine tenths of them appearing once. V was trimmed by 3 bases and J by 4 bases, leaving 9 bases between them. The CDR3 contains 13 residues. The germline V gene has CDR1 LNHDA and CDR2 SQIVND (reference sequence). This clonotype was obtained from a man aged 50 to 59 with active or convalescent COVID-19. The chain recombines TRBV19 with TRBJ1-2; D is unresolved. Source material: peripheral blood. The CDR3 DNA follows: TGTGCCAGTAGTATTACCACGGGCTATGGCTACACCTTC. It encodes CASSITTGYGYTF.